The rows below give T cell receptor beta chains drawn from one sample of a study of beta chain features in type 1 diabetes. Clones were sequenced by immunoSEQ multiplex PCR, and TCRdb holds only the in-frame ones, with some missing. Of approximately 250,000 clones in the sample, about 23% were seen once. Sequencing used naive CD4+ T cells from blood. These receptors all come from a woman in her 30s with type 1 diabetes. Each CDR3 is given without its conserved first and last residue.

CDR3aa: ASSVDRNYGYT
j_gene: TRBJ1-2
v_gene: TRBV5-1

CDR3aa: ASSFRDRNYGYT
j_gene: TRBJ1-2
v_gene: TRBV6-5

CDR3aa: ASSLGDEQF
j_gene: TRBJ2-1
v_gene: TRBV7-9

CDR3aa: ASSLPGQYEQY
j_gene: TRBJ2-7
v_gene: TRBV19

CDR3aa: ASSQRSGQANEQF
j_gene: TRBJ2-1
v_gene: TRBV4-1

CDR3aa: SVEDTGLQETQY
j_gene: TRBJ2-5
v_gene: TRBV29-1

CDR3aa: SVEASAGEGTDTQY
j_gene: TRBJ2-3
v_gene: TRBV29-1

CDR3aa: AWSRGRGPTEAF
j_gene: TRBJ1-1
v_gene: TRBV30

CDR3aa: SVETGASETQY
j_gene: TRBJ2-5
v_gene: TRBV29-1

CDR3aa: ASSLAAGGASSREKLF
j_gene: TRBJ1-4
v_gene: TRBV5-4